Presented here are 6 T cell receptor beta chains from one specimen sequenced in a study of blood T cell repertoires in COVID-19. This table comes from immunoSEQ multiplex PCR, and its TCRdb copy is limited to in-frame clones, with some not included. The profile covers about 240,000 clones, with around 87% appearing a single time and 3% to 4% taken by the ten largest. Material: PBMCs or T cells enriched from blood (not recorded which). The source is a woman aged 40 to 50 with acute COVID-19.

J is TRBJ2-2 and V is TRBV12-3 or TRBV12-4; possibly TRBD2 for D (6 bases). The CDR3 runs 13 residues. V was cut by 6 bases and J by 8 bases, with 13 bases left in between. CDR3 coding DNA: TGTGCCAGCAGCCAATCTCGGGAGGGGGAGCTGTTTTTT. This translates into CASSQSREGELFF.

This chain joins TRBV12-3 or TRBV12-4 and TRBJ2-5; TRBD1 aligns across 7 bases. The V and J ends lost 5 bases and 5 bases, in that order; junction bases with no gene match: 5. The CDR3 length is 13 residues. CDR3 coding DNA: TGTGCCAGCAGTATCGACAGGGAGGAGACCCAGTACTTC. Residues: CASSIDREETQYF.

This sequence joins TRBV19 and TRBJ1-2; 7 nucleotides align to TRBD1. The CDR3 sequence is 13 residues long. The germline gives CDR1 LNHDA, CDR2 SQIVND (reference sequence). The trim removed 6 bases at V and 4 bases at J, leaving 5 bases unmatched. CDR3 sequence reads: CASRMGQIYGYTF. For the CDR3, the DNA is TGTGCCAGTAGGATGGGACAGATCTATGGCTACACCTTC. Based on the CDR3 plus reference TRBV19 and TRBJ1-2, the full variable domain is DGGITQSPKYLFRKEGQNVTLSCEQNLNHDAMYWYRQDPGQGLRLIYYSQIVNDFQKGDIAEGYSVSREKKESFPLTVTSAQKNPTAFYLCASRMGQIYGYTFGSGTRLTVV.

V gene TRBV28 combines with J gene TRBJ2-3; D perhaps matches TRBD1 (5 bases). The CDR3 consists of 13 residues. Germline CDR1 reads MDHEN; CDR2 reads SYDVKM. V was cut by 1 base and J by 4 bases, with 6 bases left in between. The CDR3 here is CASSLSGSDTQYF. CDR3 nucleotides: TGTGCCAGCAGTTTATCAGGGTCAGATACGCAGTATTTT.

CDR3 sequence reads: CASREGQGTYEQYF. CDR3 nucleotide sequence: TGTGCCAGCAGAGAGGGACAGGGCACCTACGAGCAGTACTTC. This chain joins TRBV2 and TRBJ2-7; 9 nucleotides match TRBD1. There are 14 residues in the CDR3. Looked up from germline, CDR1 is SNHLY and CDR2 is FYNNEI. With V trimmed by 6 bases and J by 2 bases, 5 bases remained unmatched.

In its sample, this clone was seen once. The V call is TRBV6-4, the J call TRBJ2-1; TRBD2 agrees at 13 bases. This CDR3 has 14 residues. Germline trimming cut 8 bases from V and 13 bases from J; bases unmatched to any gene: 11. Germline lookup yields CDR1 MRHNA and CDR2 SNTAGT. The CDR3 nucleotides read TGTGCCAGCTCCTCATCCGGGACTAGCGGGATTCAGTTCTTC. Amino acids: CASSSSGTSGIQFF.